This T cell receptor (beta chain) was obtained from a study of blood T cell repertoires in COVID-19. Study background: The United States, Italy and Spain were the sources of the acute and convalescent COVID-19 samples. PBMCs, B-cell-depleted T cells, or T cells provided the cDNA or gDNA that made up the material.

V gave up 9 bases and J gave up 4 bases; unmatched junction bases: 9. The CDR3 is 13 residues long. CDR1 and CDR2 from the germline V gene are MNHEY and SVGAGI. Per the original methods: Scientists estimated how many nucleated cells there were by amplifying reference gene primers. This table comes from immunoSEQ multiplex PCR, and its TCRdb copy is limited to in-frame clones, with some not included. V, J and clone size reflect that table, while D and trimming were determined from the DNA. Here the sample spans about 340,000 clones, around nine tenths being singletons. The sequence was obtained from a woman aged 18-35 years who had recovered from COVID-19. The chain has TRBV6-5 and TRBJ2-7; the match to TRBD1 covers 7 bases. Sequencing was done on a sample of peripheral blood. CDR3 bases: TGTGCCAGTACCCGGGACAGCCTTTACGAGCAGTACGTC. This sequence encodes CASTRDSLYEQYV.